This T cell receptor (beta chain) derives from a study of blood T cell repertoires in COVID-19. Looking at the study overall: The analysed material was cDNA or gDNA that came from T cells, B-cell-depleted T cells, or PBMCs.

V gave up 1 base and J gave up 4 bases, with 22 bases separating them. CDR1 and CDR2 (germline): SEHNR, FQNEAQ (reference sequence). This CDR3 spans 18 amino acids. Data came from immunoSEQ multiplex PCR; TCRdb stores just in-frame clones and leaves some out. The sample has roughly 310,000 clones; 75% to 90% are singletons. The receptor was isolated from a woman between 40 and 55 years old who had recovered from COVID-19. Sequencing was done on a sample of PBMCs or T cells enriched from blood (not recorded which). The chain recombines TRBV7-9 with TRBJ1-2; tentatively, D is TRBD1 (5 bases). The CDR3: CASSLVGAVQSFRYGYTF. As DNA, the CDR3 is TGTGCCAGCAGCTTAGTTGGGGCGGTCCAATCCTTTCGCTATGGCTACACCTTC.